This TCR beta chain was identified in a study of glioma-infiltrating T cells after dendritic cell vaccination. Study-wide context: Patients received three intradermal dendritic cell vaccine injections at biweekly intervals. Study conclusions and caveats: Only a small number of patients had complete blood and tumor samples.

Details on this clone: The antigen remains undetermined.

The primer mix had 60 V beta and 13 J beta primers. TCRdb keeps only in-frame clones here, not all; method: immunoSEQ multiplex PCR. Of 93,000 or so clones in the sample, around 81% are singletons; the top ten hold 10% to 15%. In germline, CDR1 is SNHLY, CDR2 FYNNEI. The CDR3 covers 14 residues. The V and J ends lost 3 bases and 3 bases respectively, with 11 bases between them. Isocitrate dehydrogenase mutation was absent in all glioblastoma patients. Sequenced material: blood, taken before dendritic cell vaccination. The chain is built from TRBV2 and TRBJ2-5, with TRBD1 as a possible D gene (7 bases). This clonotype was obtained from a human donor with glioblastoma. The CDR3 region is CASSESGGKETQYF. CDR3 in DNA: TGTGCCAGCAGTGAGTCAGGGGGGAAAGAGACCCAGTACTTC. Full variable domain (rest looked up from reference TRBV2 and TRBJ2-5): EPEVTQTPSHQVTQMGQEVILRCVPISNHLYFYWYRQILGQKVEFLVSFYNNEISEKSEIFDDQFSVERPDGSNFTLKIRSTKLEDSAMYFCASSESGGKETQYFGPGTRLLVL.